This T cell receptor (beta chain) was recorded in a study of blood T cells in healthy people across ages. Study-level background: Template switching caught about one barcoded beta molecule for each two T cells.

Per-sample yields of isolated PBMCs were at least 6 million. As concerns this clonotype: The antigen is unknown.

General study results and limits: Both naive CD4+ cell counts and diversity were greater in long-lived donors than in aged donors.

This CDR3 region has 13 residues. The germline V gene has CDR1 GTSNPN and CDR2 SVGIG (reference sequence). Trimming removed 2 bases from V and 7 bases from J, with 9 bases in between. Sample-barcoded 5' priming and a J-beta primer mix drove a second PCR of 7 to 11 cycles. Each cDNA molecule, via a template-switch adaptor with 12 random nucleotides, was tagged. TCRdb analysed the 5' RACE reads with MiXCR anew, one entry per CDR3 protein. The table includes about 1.7 million distinct CDR3 sequences, over 25% detected once. The receptor comes from a woman between 25 and 40 years old in good health. This chain connects TRBV30 to TRBJ1-6, with D perhaps matching TRBD1 (6 bases). The sample taken for sequencing was blood. CDR3 sequence: CAWSKGQNSPLHF. The CDR3 region has the DNA TGTGCCTGGAGTAAAGGACAGAATTCACCCCTCCACTTT.